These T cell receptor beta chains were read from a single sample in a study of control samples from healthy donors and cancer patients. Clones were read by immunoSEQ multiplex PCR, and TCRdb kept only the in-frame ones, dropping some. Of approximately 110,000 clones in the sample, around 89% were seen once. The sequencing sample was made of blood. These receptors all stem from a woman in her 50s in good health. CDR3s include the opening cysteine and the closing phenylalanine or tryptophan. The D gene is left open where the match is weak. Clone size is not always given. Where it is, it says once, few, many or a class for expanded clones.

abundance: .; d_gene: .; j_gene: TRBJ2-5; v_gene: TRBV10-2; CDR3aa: CASSESYLGASLDDQETQYF; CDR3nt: TGCGCCAGCAGTGAGTCGTATTTAGGGGCTAGCCTTGATGACCAAGAGACCCAGTACTTC
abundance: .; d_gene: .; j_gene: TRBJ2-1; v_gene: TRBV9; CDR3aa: CASSVGVSSYNEQFF; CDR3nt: TGTGCCAGCAGCGTAGGGGTAAGCTCCTACAATGAGCAGTTCTTC
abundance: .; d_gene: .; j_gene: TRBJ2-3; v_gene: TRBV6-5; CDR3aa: CASSYDPWSTDTQYF; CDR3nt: TGTGCCAGCAGTTATGACCCTTGGAGCACAGATACGCAGTATTTT
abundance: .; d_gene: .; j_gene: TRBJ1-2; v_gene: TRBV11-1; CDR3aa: CASSPRHGGYTF; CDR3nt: TGTGCCAGCAGTCCGAGGCATGGAGGCTACACCTTC
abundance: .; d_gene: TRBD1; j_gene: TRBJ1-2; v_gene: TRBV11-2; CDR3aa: CASSLVRTGGEGYTF; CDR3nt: TGTGCCAGCAGCTTAGTTAGGACAGGGGGCGAGGGCTACACCTTC
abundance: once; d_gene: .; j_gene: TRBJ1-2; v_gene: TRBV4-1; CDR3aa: CASSQDDPRPKERGYTF; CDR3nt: TGCGCCAGCAGCCAAGACGACCCCAGGCCCAAGGAGAGGGGCTACACCTTC
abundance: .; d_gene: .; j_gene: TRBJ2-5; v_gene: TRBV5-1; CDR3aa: CASSPGSEPYF; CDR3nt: TGCGCCAGCTCGCCCGGGAGCGAGCCTTACTTC
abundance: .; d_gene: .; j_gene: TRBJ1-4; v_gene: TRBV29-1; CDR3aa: CSVEVSQGRATNEKLFF; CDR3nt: TGCAGCGTTGAAGTATCACAGGGTAGGGCAACTAATGAAAAACTGTTTTTT
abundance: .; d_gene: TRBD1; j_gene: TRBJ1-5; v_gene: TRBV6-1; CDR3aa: CASSEQTGGGQPQHF; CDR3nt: TGTGCCAGCAGTGAACAGACAGGGGGCGGTCAGCCCCAGCATTTT
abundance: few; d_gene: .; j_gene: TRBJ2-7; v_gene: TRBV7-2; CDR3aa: CASSDSGSSSYEQYF; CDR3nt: TGTGCCAGCAGCGATAGCGGATCCAGCTCCTACGAGCAGTACTTC
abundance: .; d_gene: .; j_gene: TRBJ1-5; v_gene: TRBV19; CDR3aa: CASSIDRVDQHF; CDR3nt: TGTGCCAGTAGTATAGACAGGGTAGATCAGCATTTT
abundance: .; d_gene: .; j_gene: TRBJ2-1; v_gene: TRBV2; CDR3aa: CASGEGDRRAYNEQFF; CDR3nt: TGTGCCAGCGGCGAGGGTGACAGGAGGGCCTACAATGAGCAGTTCTTC
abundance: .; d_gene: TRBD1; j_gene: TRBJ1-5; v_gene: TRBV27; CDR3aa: CASSPLWTGLYSNQPQHF; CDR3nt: TGTGCCAGCAGTCCCTTATGGACAGGGCTTTATAGCAATCAGCCCCAGCATTTT
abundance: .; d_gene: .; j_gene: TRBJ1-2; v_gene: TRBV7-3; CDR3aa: CASRPGGDNLNYGYTF; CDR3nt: TGTGCCAGCAGGCCCGGCGGAGACAATCTTAACTATGGCTACACCTTC
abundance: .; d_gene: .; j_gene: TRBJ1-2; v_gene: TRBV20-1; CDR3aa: CGARNYGYTF; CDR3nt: TGCGGAGCGAGGAACTATGGCTACACCTTC
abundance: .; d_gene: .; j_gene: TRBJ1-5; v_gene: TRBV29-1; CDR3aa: CSVGGGSGNQPQHF; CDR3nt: TGCAGCGTTGGGGGGGGCAGCGGCAATCAGCCCCAGCATTTT
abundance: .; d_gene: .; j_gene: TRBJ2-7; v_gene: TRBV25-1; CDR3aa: CASSDVTTYEQYF; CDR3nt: TGTGCCAGCAGTGACGTAACTACCTACGAGCAGTACTTC
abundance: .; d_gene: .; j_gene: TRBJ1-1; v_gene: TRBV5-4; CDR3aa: CASSSRDIEAFF; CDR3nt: TGTGCCAGCAGCTCCCGGGATATTGAAGCTTTCTTT
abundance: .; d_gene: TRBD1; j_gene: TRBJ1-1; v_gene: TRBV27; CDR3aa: CASSIYQGGTEAFF; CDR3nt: TGTGCCAGCAGTATATACCAGGGGGGGACTGAAGCTTTCTTT
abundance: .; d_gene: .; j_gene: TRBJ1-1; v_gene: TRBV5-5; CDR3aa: CASSLNTEAFF; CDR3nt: TGTGCCAGCAGTCTCAACACTGAAGCTTTCTTT
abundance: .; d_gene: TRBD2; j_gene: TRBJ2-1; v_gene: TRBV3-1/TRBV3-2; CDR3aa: CASSQVEGLADSSYNEQFF; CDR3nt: TGTGCCAGCAGCCAAGTCGAAGGACTAGCGGATTCCTCCTACAATGAGCAGTTCTTC
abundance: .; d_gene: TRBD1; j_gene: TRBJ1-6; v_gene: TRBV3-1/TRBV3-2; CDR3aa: CASSQASTGGRNSPLHF; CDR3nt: TGTGCCAGCAGCCAAGCCTCCACAGGGGGTCGGAATTCACCCCTCCACTTT
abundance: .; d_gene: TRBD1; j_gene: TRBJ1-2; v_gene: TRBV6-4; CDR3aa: CAGSPTGTGMGYTF; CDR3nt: TGTGCCGGCAGTCCTACCGGGACAGGGATGGGCTACACCTTC
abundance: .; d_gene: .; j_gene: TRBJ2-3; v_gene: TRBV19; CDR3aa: CASSPTDTQYF; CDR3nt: TGTGCCAGTAGTCCCACAGATACGCAGTATTTT
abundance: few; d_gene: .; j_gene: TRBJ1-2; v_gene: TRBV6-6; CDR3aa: CASSPNLNYGYTF; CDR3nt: TGTGCCAGCAGCCCAAACCTTAACTATGGCTACACCTTC
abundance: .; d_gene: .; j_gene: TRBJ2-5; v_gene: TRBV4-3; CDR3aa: CASSQDNQETQYF; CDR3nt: TGCGCCAGCAGCCAAGATAACCAAGAGACCCAGTACTTC
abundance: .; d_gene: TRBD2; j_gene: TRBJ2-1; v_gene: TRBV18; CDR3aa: CASSPQRGGRRGIDEQFF; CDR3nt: TGTGCCAGCTCACCACAGCGGGGGGGCCGGCGGGGCATCGATGAGCAGTTCTTC
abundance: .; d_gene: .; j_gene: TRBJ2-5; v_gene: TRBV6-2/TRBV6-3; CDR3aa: CASSTPLADYQETQYF; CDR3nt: TGTGCCAGCAGTACCCCTCTAGCAGACTACCAAGAGACCCAGTACTTC
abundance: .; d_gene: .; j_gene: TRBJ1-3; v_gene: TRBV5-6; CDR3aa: CASSRSSGNTIYF; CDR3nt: TGTGCCAGCAGCCGGTCCTCTGGAAACACCATATATTTT
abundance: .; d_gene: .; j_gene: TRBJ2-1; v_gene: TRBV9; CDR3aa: CASSMDDYNEQFF; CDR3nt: TGTGCCAGCAGCATGGACGATTACAATGAGCAGTTCTTC
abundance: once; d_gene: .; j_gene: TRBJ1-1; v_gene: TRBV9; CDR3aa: CASSVVSEGNTEAFF; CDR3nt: TGTGCCAGCAGCGTAGTATCCGAGGGGAACACTGAAGCTTTCTTT
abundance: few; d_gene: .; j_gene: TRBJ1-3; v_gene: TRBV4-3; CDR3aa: CASSRLQGSGNTIYF; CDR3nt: TGCGCCAGCAGCCGTCTTCAGGGTTCCGGAAACACCATATATTTT
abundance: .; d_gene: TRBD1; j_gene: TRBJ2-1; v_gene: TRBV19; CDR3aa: CASRWDRSYNEQFF; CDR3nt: TGTGCCAGTAGGTGGGACAGATCCTACAATGAGCAGTTCTTC
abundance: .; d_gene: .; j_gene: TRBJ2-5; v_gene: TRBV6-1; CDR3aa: CASSESGSPETQYF; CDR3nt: TGTGCCAGCAGTGAATCAGGCAGCCCGGAGACCCAGTACTTC
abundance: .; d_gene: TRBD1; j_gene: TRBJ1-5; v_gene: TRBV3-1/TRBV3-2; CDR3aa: CASSRQGLGQPQHF; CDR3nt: TGTGCCAGCAGTCGACAGGGTCTAGGTCAGCCCCAGCATTTT
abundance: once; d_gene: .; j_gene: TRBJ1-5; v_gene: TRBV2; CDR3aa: CASSRARTPGPQHF; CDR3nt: TGTGCCAGCAGTCGGGCCAGAACCCCAGGGCCCCAGCATTTT
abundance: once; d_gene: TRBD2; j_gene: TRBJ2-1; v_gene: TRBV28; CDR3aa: CASSSAGTSGRGAQFF; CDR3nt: TGTGCCAGCAGTTCTGCCGGGACTAGCGGGAGGGGGGCGCAGTTCTTC
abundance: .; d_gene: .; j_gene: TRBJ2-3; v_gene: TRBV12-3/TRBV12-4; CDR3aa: CASTEPRTPTQYF; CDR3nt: TGTGCCAGCACCGAACCCCGGACTCCTACGCAGTATTTT
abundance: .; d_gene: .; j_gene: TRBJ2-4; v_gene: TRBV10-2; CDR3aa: CASSDPGGQNIQYF; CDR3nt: TGCGCCAGCAGTGACCCCGGGGGGCAAAACATTCAGTACTTC
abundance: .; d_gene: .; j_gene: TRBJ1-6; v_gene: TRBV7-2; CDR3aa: CASSLSANSPLHF; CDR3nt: TGTGCCAGCAGCCTTAGCGCCAATTCACCCCTCCACTTT
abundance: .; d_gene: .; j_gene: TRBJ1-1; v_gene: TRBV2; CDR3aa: CASTPRGNTEAFF; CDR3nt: TGTGCCAGCACTCCGCGAGGGAACACTGAAGCTTTCTTT
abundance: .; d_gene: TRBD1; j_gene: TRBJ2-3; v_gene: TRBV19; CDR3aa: CASSSGQGVFGSTDTQYF; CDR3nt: TGTGCCAGTAGCTCCGGACAGGGAGTTTTTGGAAGTACAGATACGCAGTATTTT
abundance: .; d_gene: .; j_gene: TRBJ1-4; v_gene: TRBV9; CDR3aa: CASSVGWGNEKLFF; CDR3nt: TGTGCCAGCAGCGTAGGATGGGGAAATGAAAAACTGTTTTTT
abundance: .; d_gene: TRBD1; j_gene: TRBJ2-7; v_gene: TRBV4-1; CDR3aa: CASSLGTGYYEQYF; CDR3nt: TGCGCCAGCAGCCTGGGGACAGGGTATTACGAGCAGTACTTC
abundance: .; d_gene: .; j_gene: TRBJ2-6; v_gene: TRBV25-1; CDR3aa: CASSEFNFGANVLTF; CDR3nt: TGTGCCAGCAGTGAATTTAACTTTGGGGCCAACGTCCTGACTTTC
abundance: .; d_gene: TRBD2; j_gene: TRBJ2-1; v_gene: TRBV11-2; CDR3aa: CASSLPLASGYNEQFF; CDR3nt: TGTGCCAGCAGCTTACCCTTGGCTAGCGGTTACAATGAGCAGTTCTTC
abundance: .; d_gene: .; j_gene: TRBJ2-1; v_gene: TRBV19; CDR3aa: CASSISFGYDEQFF; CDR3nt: TGTGCCAGTAGTATATCGTTTGGGTACGATGAGCAGTTCTTC
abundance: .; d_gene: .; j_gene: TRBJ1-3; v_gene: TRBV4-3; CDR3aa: CASSHGNTIYF; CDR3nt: TGCGCCAGCAGCCATGGAAACACCATATATTTT
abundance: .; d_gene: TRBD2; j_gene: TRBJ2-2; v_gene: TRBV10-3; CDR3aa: CAINPGVGLAGGATNTGELFF; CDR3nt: TGTGCCATCAACCCAGGAGTGGGACTAGCGGGGGGGGCTACGAACACCGGGGAGCTGTTTTTT
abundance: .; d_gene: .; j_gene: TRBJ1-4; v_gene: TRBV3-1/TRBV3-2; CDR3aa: CASSLSPGLWDEKLFF; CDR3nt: TGTGCCAGCAGCCTTAGTCCGGGACTTTGGGATGAAAAACTGTTTTTT